This entry lists 27 T cell receptor beta chains sequenced from one sample in a study of blood T cells in healthy people across ages. Sample-barcoded 5' priming and a J-beta primer mix drove a second PCR of roughly 7 to 11 cycles. One entry per CDR3 protein, called by TCRdb with MiXCR from the 5' RACE reads. The sample consists of more than 1,400,000 distinct CDR3 sequences, 42% of them appearing once. The specimen was blood. These receptors all come from a woman aged 18-29 years in good health.

The rearrangement uses TRBV12-3 or TRBV12-4 and TRBJ2-7; D could derive from TRBD1 or TRBD2 (5 bases each). This CDR3 is 14 amino acids long. The V end was cut by 3 bases, the J end by 7 bases, with 16 bases between. The CDR3 bases are TGTGCCAGCAGTTTCTCGGACGGGGCGAATGAGCAGTACTTC. Translation gives CASSFSDGANEQYF.

This clonotype was observed a handful of times. The V gene is TRBV3-1, the J gene TRBJ2-1; weak D call: TRBD1 (5 bases). Germline CDR1 reads LGHDT; CDR2 reads YNNKEL (reference sequence). Trimming cost V 3 bases and J 7 bases, with 10 bases left between them. The CDR3 is 13 amino acids. The CDR3 sequence is CASSQGKGNEQFF. The CDR3 bases are TGTGCCAGCAGCCAGGGGAAGGGGAATGAGCAGTTCTTC.

This clonotype has only a few counts. The chain joins TRBV12-3 or TRBV12-4 to TRBJ2-3, with D perhaps matching TRBD2 (6 bases). With 5 bases removed from V and 1 base from J, the gap between germline ends came to 10 bases. The CDR3 runs 14 residues. The CDR3 spells CASSPAGRTDTQYF. The CDR3 region has the DNA TGTGCCAGCAGTCCTGCGGGGCGCACAGATACGCAGTATTTT.

This clonotype occurred a few times. The J gene is TRBJ1-2, the V gene TRBV7-9, with 8 bases identical to TRBD1. The CDR3 covers 15 residues. Trimming at V came to 2 bases and at J to 6 bases, leaving 8 bases not matched to a gene. Germline lookup yields CDR1 SEHNR and CDR2 FQNEAQ (reference sequence). The CDR3 spells CASSLRSQGGHGYTF. The CDR3 DNA is TGTGCCAGCAGCTTAAGGTCACAGGGGGGACATGGCTACACCTTC.

This clonotype was detected a few times. The CDR3 region has the DNA TGCAGTGCTAGCCCTTCTTACTTCGAGCAGTACTTC. Residues: CSASPSYFEQYF. This sequence joins TRBV20-1 and TRBJ2-7; D is undetermined. Germline assignment: CDR1 DFQATT and CDR2 SNEGSKA (reference sequence). The CDR3 spans 12 residues. V dropped 3 bases and J dropped 6 bases, with 12 bases sitting between them.

Concerning this clonotype: A much larger clone differs from this one at a single base, so this may be a read error. V gene TRBV6-1 combines with J gene TRBJ1-5; no reliable D call. Germline assignment: CDR1 MNHNS and CDR2 SASEGT. Trimming took off 7 bases at V and 0 bases at J, with 7 bases between the two ends. The CDR3 extends over 13 amino acids. This chain's CDR3 is CASNQNSNQPQHF. The CDR3 DNA reads TGTGCCAGCAACCAGAATAGCAATCAGCCCCAGCATTTT.

The chain links TRBV7-2 to TRBJ2-7; D is perhaps TRBD1 or TRBD2 (6 bases each). This CDR3 has 16 residues. V was shortened by 5 bases and J by 2 bases, with 19 bases between the two germline ends. Germline loops: CDR1 SGHTA, CDR2 FQGNSA. The CDR3 DNA sequence: TGTGCCAGCAGCCGAATTATGAGGGGGGCCACCTACGAGCAGTACTTC. Protein: CASSRIMRGATYEQYF. Drawing the rest from reference TRBV7-2 and TRBJ2-7, the complete variable domain is GAGVSQSPSNKVTEKGKDVELRCDPISGHTALYWYRQSLGQGLEFLIYFQGNSAPDKSGLPSDRFSAERTGGSVSTLTIQRTQQEDSAVYLCASSRIMRGATYEQYFGPGTRLTVT.

This rearrangement joins TRBV7-8 to TRBJ2-7, with 7 nucleotides matching TRBD2. Germline V gene lookup returns CDR1 SGHVS and CDR2 FQNEAQ. V shed 5 bases and J 4 bases; nucleotides not matched to a gene: 8. This CDR3 contains 14 residues. For the CDR3, the DNA is TGTGCCAGCAGCCCGGGGGGTAGCGGTTACGAGCAGTACTTC. This sequence encodes CASSPGGSGYEQYF.

V gene TRBV5-1 combines with J gene TRBJ2-3; the D call may be TRBD1 or TRBD2 (6 bases each). Germline V CDR1 and CDR2: SGHRS, YFSETQ. V was pared by 4 bases and J by 2 bases, with 23 bases between. The length of the CDR3 is 18 residues. The CDR3 reads CASSQRARGRLDTDTQYF. The CDR3 bases are TGCGCCAGCAGCCAGCGAGCGAGGGGGAGGTTGGACACAGATACGCAGTATTTT.

The genes are TRBV14 and TRBJ1-2; no reliable D call. Trimming cost V 6 bases and J 1 base, with 9 bases left between them. The CDR3 contains 13 residues. Germline V gene sequence: CDR1 SGHDN, CDR2 FVKESK. The DNA of the CDR3 is TGTGCCAGCAGTCAAATACATAACTATGGCTACACCTTC. It specifies CASSQIHNYGYTF.

A single count supports this clonotype. This chain connects TRBV6-5 to TRBJ2-5; 8 bases are shared with TRBD2. V lost 7 bases, J lost 13 bases, and 14 bases stayed unmatched. The CDR3 runs 13 residues. Germline CDR1 is MNHEY and CDR2 is SVGAGI. The CDR3: CASTNGGDKIWYF. The CDR3, as DNA: TGTGCCAGCACAAACGGGGGGGACAAGATATGGTACTTC.

This clonotype has just a few counts. This sequence joins TRBV4-1 and TRBJ1-5; 7 bases agree with TRBD1. CDR3 length: 15 amino acids. Trimming removed 3 bases from V and 3 bases from J; junction bases left unmatched: 5. Germline assignment: CDR1 MGHRA and CDR2 YSYEKL. The CDR3 region has the DNA TGCGCCAGCAGCCACCCAGGGGGACTCAATCAGCCCCAGCATTTT. This sequence encodes CASSHPGGLNQPQHF.

Only a few counts were recorded for this clonotype. The chain is built from TRBV13 and TRBJ1-1; tentatively, D is TRBD1 (6 bases). The CDR3 totals 17 residues. Trimming took 1 base from V and 4 from J, leaving 19 bases between them. From germline, CDR1 is PRHDT and CDR2 FYEKMQ (reference sequence). CDR3 coding DNA: TGTGCCAGCAGCTTAGAAGGGACAATCGCCTCCGGCACTGAAGCTTTCTTT. Protein product: CASSLEGTIASGTEAFF.

In its sample, this clonotype was seen a few times. The chain carries TRBV9 and TRBJ1-1; D ambiguous. Trimming left V 1 base short and J 5 bases short, with 15 bases between. In germline, CDR1 is SGDLS, CDR2 YYNGEE. This CDR3 region has 15 residues. CDR3 in DNA: TGTGCCAGCAGCGTAAGAGAGGGAGTTGGGACTGAAGCTTTCTTT. Residues: CASSVREGVGTEAFF.

This clonotype has more than one count but fewer than ten. Here the CDR3 DNA reads TGTGCCAGCAGCCAGGGCGGGGGGCTCTATGGCTACACCTTC. It specifies CASSQGGGLYGYTF. This rearrangement joins TRBV3-1 to TRBJ1-2; a weak D match, TRBD1 (6 bases). The germline V and J ends were trimmed by 3 bases and 4 bases, with 12 bases remaining between them. CDR1 is LGHDT, CDR2 YNNKEL, per germline (reference sequence). The length of the CDR3 is 14 residues.

CDR3 sequence reads: CASSSSRVWAFF. CDR3 in DNA: TGTGCCAGCAGCTCATCAAGGGTATGGGCTTTCTTT. The rearrangement uses TRBV11-2 and TRBJ1-1; D call uncertain. Trimming took off 4 bases at V and 11 bases at J, with 14 bases between the two ends. This CDR3 has 12 residues. The germline V gene encodes CDR1 SGHAT and CDR2 FQNNGV.

In its sample, this clonotype was seen a few times. In DNA form, the CDR3 reads TGTGCCAGCAGGGTTAGCGGGGGACAAGAGACCCAGTACTTC. It codes for CASRVSGGQETQYF. V and J are TRBV2 and TRBJ2-5; 9 nucleotides match TRBD2. The CDR3 length is 14 residues. The V and J ends lost 6 bases and 2 bases, in that order; junction bases with no gene match: 4. The V gene's germline CDR1 is SNHLY and CDR2 FYNNEI.

Remarks on this clonotype: Just one base apart from a much larger clone, this may be a read error. The chain uses TRBV27 and TRBJ2-1; 10 bases are shared with TRBD2. The CDR3 contains 14 residues. The germline gives CDR1 MNHEY, CDR2 SMNVEV (reference sequence). CDR3 bases: TGTGCCAGCAGCGTAGCGGGGGGTTTCAATGAGCTGTTCTTC. Amino acids: CASSVAGGFNELFF.

This clonotype showed up just once. The chain employs TRBV12-3 or TRBV12-4 and TRBJ1-5, with TRBD1 as a possible D gene (5 bases). The CDR3 consists of 15 residues. V lost 5 bases to trimming and J lost 7 bases, with 18 bases between them. CDR3 region: CASSISGKGGQPQHF. CDR3 coding DNA: TGTGCCAGCAGTATTTCAGGGAAGGGAGGACAGCCCCAGCATTTT.

This clonotype came up a few times. The gene calls are TRBV12-3 or TRBV12-4 and TRBJ1-1; D remains unclear. CDR3 length equals 21 residues. The V end was cut by 3 bases, the J end by 1 base, with 30 bases between. For the CDR3, the DNA is TGTGCCAGCAGTTTGGGTCTTTGGGCGGGAGAGGGCCCTTGGGGGAACACTGAAGCTTTCTTT. It yields the protein CASSLGLWAGEGPWGNTEAFF.

The chain couples TRBV18 to TRBJ1-2; D not resolved. The CDR3 totals 13 residues. Deletions cut 6 bases from V and 5 bases from J, with 13 bases between. Germline assignment: CDR1 KGHSH and CDR2 LQKENI. Written as DNA, the CDR3 is TGTGCCAGCTCCTTCTCCCCTGAGTATGGCTACACCTTC. This encodes CASSFSPEYGYTF.

The V and J genes are TRBV18 and TRBJ1-5, with D possibly being TRBD1 (5 bases). The V end lost 6 bases, the J end lost 9 bases, and 12 bases lay between the germline ends. Germline V lookup: CDR1 KGHSH, CDR2 LQKENI. This CDR3 has 12 residues. CDR3 sequence reads: CASSPVGTPQHF. CDR3 nucleotide sequence: TGTGCCAGCTCCCCCGTTGGGACGCCCCAGCATTTT.

This rearrangement joins TRBV25-1 to TRBJ1-2; D not certain. V was pared by 2 bases and J by 4 bases, with 11 bases between. The CDR3 spans 14 residues. Germline assignment: CDR1 MGHDK and CDR2 SYGVNS. The CDR3 spells CASSEPGRPYGYTF. The CDR3, as DNA: TGTGCCAGCAGTGAACCCGGACGTCCCTATGGCTACACCTTC.

The J gene is TRBJ2-6, the V gene TRBV5-4, with D unresolved. V lost 4 bases, J lost 2 bases, and 16 bases lay in between. The CDR3 has 17 amino acids. Germline values: CDR1 SGHNT, CDR2 YYREEE (reference sequence). CDR3 in amino acids: CASSKGRPVAGANVLTF. DNA of the CDR3: TGTGCCAGCAGCAAAGGACGGCCGGTGGCTGGGGCCAACGTCCTGACTTTC.

The chain combines TRBV29-1 with TRBJ2-5; D not certain. The J call may be faulty, since TRBJ2-7 better matches the DNA end. The germline V gene has CDR1 SQVTM and CDR2 ANQGSEA. The CDR3 is 12 amino acids. This chain's CDR3 is CSVELAEYEQYF. The CDR3 bases are TGCAGCGTTGAACTCGCGGAATACGAGCAGTACTTC.

The count of this clonotype is one. V gene TRBV18 combines with J gene TRBJ2-1; 10 bases fit TRBD2. V dropped 3 bases and J dropped 1; count of bases not matched to a gene: 9. The germline CDR1 and CDR2 sequences are KGHSH and LQKENI. This CDR3 is built from 18 residues. CDR3 DNA sequence: TGTGCCAGCTCACCTCTCGGAGGGACTAGCGCATCCTACAATGAGCAGTTCTTC. Protein product: CASSPLGGTSASYNEQFF.

The rearrangement joins TRBV12-3 or TRBV12-4 to TRBJ2-7; the match to TRBD1 covers 7 bases. V lost 9 bases, J lost 3 bases, and 14 bases stayed unmatched. The CDR3 extends over 15 amino acids. The CDR3, as DNA: TGTGCCAGTCAGCGACAGGGCGGCTCGAACTACGAGCAGTACTTC. This encodes CASQRQGGSNYEQYF.